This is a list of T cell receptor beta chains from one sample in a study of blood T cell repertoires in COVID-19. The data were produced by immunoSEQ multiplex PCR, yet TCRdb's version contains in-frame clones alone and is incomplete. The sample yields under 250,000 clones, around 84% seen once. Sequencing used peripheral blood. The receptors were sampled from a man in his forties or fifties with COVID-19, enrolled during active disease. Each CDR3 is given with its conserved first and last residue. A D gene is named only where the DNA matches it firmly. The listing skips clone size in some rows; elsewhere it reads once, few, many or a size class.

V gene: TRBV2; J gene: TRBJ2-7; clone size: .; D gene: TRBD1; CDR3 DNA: TGTGCCAGCAGTGAATGGGGGACAGGGGGCGGATACGAGCAGTACTTC; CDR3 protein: CASSEWGTGGGYEQYF
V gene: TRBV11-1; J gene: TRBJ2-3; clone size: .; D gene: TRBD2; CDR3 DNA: TGTGCCAGCAGCCCCCGGAGTTTAGCGGGGGTATCTCAGTATTTT; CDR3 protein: CASSPRSLAGVSQYF
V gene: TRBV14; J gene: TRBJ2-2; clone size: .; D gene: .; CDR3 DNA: TGTGCCAGCAGCCAAATTGTGGGACTGACGACCGGGGAGCTGTTTTTT; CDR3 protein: CASSQIVGLTTGELFF
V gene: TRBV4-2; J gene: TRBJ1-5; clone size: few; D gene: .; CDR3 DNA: TGTGCCAGCAGCCAAGGTGTTTCAGGGAGGATTCAGCCCCAGCATTTT; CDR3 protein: CASSQGVSGRIQPQHF
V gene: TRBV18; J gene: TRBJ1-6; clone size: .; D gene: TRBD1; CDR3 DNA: TGTGCCAGCTCACAGAAGGGACAGACTTATAATTCACCCCTCCACTTT; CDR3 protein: CASSQKGQTYNSPLHF
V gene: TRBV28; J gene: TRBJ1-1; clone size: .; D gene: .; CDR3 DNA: TGTGCCAGCAGTGCCAGGGGCCGGGGTTGGGGGGAAGCTTTCTTT; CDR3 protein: CASSARGRGWGEAFF
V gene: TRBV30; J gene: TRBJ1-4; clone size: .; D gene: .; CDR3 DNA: TGTGCCTGGAGGGTCCGGGATAATACAGTGAGGGAAAAACTGTTTTTT; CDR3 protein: CAWRVRDNTVREKLFF
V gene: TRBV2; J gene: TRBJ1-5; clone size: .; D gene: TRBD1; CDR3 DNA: TGTGCCAGCACCCCGGGACAGGCTGCTCAGCCCCAGCATTTT; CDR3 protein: CASTPGQAAQPQHF
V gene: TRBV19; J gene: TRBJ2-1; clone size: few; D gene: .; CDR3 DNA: TGTGCCAGTAGTCCCTGGGGCCACGGCAATGAGCAGTTCTTC; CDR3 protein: CASSPWGHGNEQFF
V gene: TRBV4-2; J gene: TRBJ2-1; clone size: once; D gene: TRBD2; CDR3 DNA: TGTGCCAGCAGCCAAGTCGGACTAGAGATAGCTGAGCAGTTCTTC; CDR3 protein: CASSQVGLEIAEQFF
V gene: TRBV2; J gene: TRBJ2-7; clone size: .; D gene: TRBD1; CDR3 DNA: TGTGCCAGCACCGGGACAGGGGGATGGGACGAGCAGTACTTC; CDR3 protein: CASTGTGGWDEQYF
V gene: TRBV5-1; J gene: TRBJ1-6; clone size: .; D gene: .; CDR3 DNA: TGCGCCAGCAGCTGGACAGAGGATAATTCACCCCTCCACTTT; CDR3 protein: CASSWTEDNSPLHF
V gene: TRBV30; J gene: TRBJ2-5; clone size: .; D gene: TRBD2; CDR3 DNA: TGTGCCTGGAGCTGGACCGGGACTAGCGGGAGCGGGACCCAGTACTTC; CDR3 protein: CAWSWTGTSGSGTQYF
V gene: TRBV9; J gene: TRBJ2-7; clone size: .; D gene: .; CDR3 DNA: TGTGCCAGCAGCGTGGCGGGGTACTCCTACGAGCAGTACTTC; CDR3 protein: CASSVAGYSYEQYF
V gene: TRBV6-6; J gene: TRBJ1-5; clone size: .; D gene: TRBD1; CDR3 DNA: TGTGCCAGCAGTTGGTCCGTACAGGGGGATCAGCCCCAGCATTTT; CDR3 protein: CASSWSVQGDQPQHF